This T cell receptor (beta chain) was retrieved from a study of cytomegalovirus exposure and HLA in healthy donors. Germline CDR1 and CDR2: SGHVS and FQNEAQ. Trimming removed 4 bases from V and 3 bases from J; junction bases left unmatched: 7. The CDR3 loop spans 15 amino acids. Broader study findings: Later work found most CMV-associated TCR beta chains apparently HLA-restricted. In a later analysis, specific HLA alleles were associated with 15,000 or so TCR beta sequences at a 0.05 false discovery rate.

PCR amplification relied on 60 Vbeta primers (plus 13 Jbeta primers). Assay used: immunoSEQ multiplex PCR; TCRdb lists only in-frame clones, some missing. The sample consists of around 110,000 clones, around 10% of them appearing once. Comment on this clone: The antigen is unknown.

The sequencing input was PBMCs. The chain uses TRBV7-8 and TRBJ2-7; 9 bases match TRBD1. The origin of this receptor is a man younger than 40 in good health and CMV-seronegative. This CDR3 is CASSSPGQGRYEQYF. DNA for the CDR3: TGTGCCAGCAGCTCTCCGGGACAGGGTCGCTACGAGCAGTACTTC.